This TCR beta chain was sequenced in a study of blood T cell repertoires in COVID-19. Per the original data handling: Amplification of reference gene primers provided the estimated nucleated cell counts. Produced via immunoSEQ multiplex PCR; TCRdb's table is partial and in-frame only. The V and J calls and clone size were taken over from that table, and D and trimming were inferred from the DNA. This sample carries 55,000 to 75,000 clones, more than 75% of them seen once, and the ten largest clones take around 8%. Sequenced material: peripheral blood. The clonotype originates from a man aged 50-59 years with active COVID-19.

Written as DNA, the CDR3 is TGTGCCAGCAGCAGGGGGCAGGACTATGGCTACACCTTC. Its translation is CASSRGQDYGYTF. The gene calls are TRBV2 and TRBJ1-2; TRBD1 matches at 8 bases. With V trimmed by 6 bases and J by 3 bases, 3 bases remained unmatched. The CDR3 runs 13 residues. The germline V gene has CDR1 SNHLY and CDR2 FYNNEI.